This passage covers 2 T cell receptor beta chains from one sample sequenced in a study of cytomegalovirus exposure and HLA in healthy donors. Libraries were prepared by immunoSEQ multiplex PCR; TCRdb keeps only in-frame clonotypes and omits some of them. This table holds about 110,000 clones, roughly 90% found once. Sequencing used PBMCs. The source of these receptors is a woman in her late teens or twenties in good health and CMV-seronegative.

This clone showed up just a few times. V gene TRBV28 combines with J gene TRBJ2-7; D remains ambiguous. Germline V gene data show CDR1 as MDHEN and CDR2 as SYDVKM. The CDR3 contains 13 residues. V lost 8 bases and J 3 bases, leaving 14 bases between the germline ends. The DNA of the CDR3 is TGTGCCAGCTCATTCCCAGGATACTACGAGCAGTACTTC. Translation gives CASSFPGYYEQYF.

For the CDR3, the DNA is TGTGCCAGTAGTCCGGGTTGGGGCCTACTAAGGGATGAGCAGTTCTTC. The encoded protein is CASSPGWGLLRDEQFF. This chain links TRBV19 with TRBJ2-1, with D possibly being TRBD1 (5 bases). Germline V gene sequence: CDR1 LNHDA, CDR2 SQIVND (reference sequence). The CDR3 is made up of 16 amino acids. The V end was cut by 5 bases, the J end by 8 bases, with 22 bases between.